This paragraph covers one T cell receptor beta chain sequence. Authors' analysis steps: Counts of nucleated cells, estimated from reference gene primer amplification, were obtained. Assay used: immunoSEQ multiplex PCR; TCRdb lists only in-frame clones, some missing. The V and J calls and clone size come from that table; D and trimming were worked out from the DNA. The sample yields nearly 80,000 clones, roughly 85% seen once. The CDR3 sequence is 16 residues long. The junction had 9 bases not matched to a gene; V was cut back by 1 base and J by 6 bases. Germline V CDR1 and CDR2: SGHTA, FQGNSA. These data come from a study of blood T cell repertoires in COVID-19. For the study at large: From the United States, Italy and Spain came samples of acute and convalescent COVID-19. Nucleic acid was either cDNA or gDNA, and it came from T cells, B-cell-depleted T cells, or PBMCs.

This TCR came from a woman of 80 years or more with active or convalescent COVID-19. This chain joins TRBV7-2 and TRBJ2-3; 8 nucleotides align to TRBD1. Sequencing used peripheral blood. CDR3 residues: CASSLGRAGGGDTQYF. The CDR3 nucleotides read TGTGCCAGCAGCTTAGGCCGGGCAGGGGGCGGCGATACGCAGTATTTT.